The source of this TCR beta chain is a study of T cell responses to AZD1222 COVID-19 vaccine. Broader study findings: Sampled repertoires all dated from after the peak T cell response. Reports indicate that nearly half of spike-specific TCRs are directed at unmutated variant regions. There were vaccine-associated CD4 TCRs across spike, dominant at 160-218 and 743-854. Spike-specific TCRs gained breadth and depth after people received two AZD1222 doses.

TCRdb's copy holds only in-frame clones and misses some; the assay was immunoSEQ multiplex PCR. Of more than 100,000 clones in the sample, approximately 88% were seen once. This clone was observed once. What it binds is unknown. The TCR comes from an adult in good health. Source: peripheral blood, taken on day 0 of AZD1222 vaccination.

CDR3 coding DNA: TGTGCCAGCAGTGACGCAGGGGAAGGCTATGGCTACACCTTC. Translating gives CASSDAGEGYGYTF. The V gene is TRBV6-1, the J gene TRBJ1-2; a possible D gene is TRBD1 (6 bases). Looked up from germline, CDR1 is MNHNS and CDR2 is SASEGT. CDR3 size: 14 residues. Trimming left V 3 bases short and J 4 bases short, with 12 bases between.